This paragraph covers one TCR beta chain sequence. Its antigen is still unknown. Trimming stripped 1 base from V and 4 bases from J, with 15 bases between. The CDR3 covers 15 residues. Germline CDR1 DFQATT, CDR2 SNEGSKA (reference sequence). These data originate in a study of human T cells and chemical hapten exposure. One entry per CDR3 protein results from TCRdb running MiXCR on the RACE reads. The sample lists over 300,000 distinct CDR3 sequences; approximately 5.1% were seen once. Study conclusions and caveats: Having alopecia, the donors may differ immunologically from healthy people.

Time point noted: pre-sensitization, week 0. Sample treatment: therapeutic diphenylcyclopropenone sensitization with weekly scalp DPC. Each donor was an alopecia patient between 18 and 70 years of age who qualified for DPC. The receptor was derived from a woman in her forties or fifties with alopecia areata. Some clones in this sample may be carry-over from other donors' samples. The V gene is TRBV20-1, the J gene TRBJ2-3; D perhaps matches TRBD1 (5 bases). The sequencing used whole blood, collected in connection with sensitization to the hapten diphenylcyclopropenone (DPC). The CDR3 spells CSARAQGRLSDTQYF. DNA of the CDR3: TGCAGTGCTAGAGCGCAGGGTCGTTTGTCAGATACGCAGTATTTT.